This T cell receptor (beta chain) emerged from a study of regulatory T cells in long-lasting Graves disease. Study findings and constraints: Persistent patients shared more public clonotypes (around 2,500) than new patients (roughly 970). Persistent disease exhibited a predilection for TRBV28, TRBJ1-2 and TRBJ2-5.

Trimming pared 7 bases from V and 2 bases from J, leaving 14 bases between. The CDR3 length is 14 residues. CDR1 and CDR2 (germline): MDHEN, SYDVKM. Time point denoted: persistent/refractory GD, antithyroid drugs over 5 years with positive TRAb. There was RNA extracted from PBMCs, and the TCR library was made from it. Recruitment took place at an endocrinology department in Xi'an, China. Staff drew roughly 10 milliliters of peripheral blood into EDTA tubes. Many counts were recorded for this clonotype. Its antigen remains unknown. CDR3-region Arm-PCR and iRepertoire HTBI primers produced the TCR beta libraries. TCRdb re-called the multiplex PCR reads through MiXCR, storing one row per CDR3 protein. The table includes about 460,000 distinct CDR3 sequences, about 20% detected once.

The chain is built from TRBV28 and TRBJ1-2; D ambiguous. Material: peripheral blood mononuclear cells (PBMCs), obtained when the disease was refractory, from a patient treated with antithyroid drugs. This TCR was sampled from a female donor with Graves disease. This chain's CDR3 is CASTLEAPNYGYTF. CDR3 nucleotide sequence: TGTGCCAGCACCCTTGAGGCCCCCAACTATGGCTACACCTTC.